The rows below give T cell receptor beta chains drawn from one sample of a study of T cells in tuberculosis. Method: immunoSEQ multiplex PCR; TCRdb's copy keeps in-frame clones and lacks some. The profile shows roughly 35,000 clones, over 85% of them singletons. Input material: PBMCs. The source of these receptors is a donor under 30 with latent tuberculosis or without tuberculosis infection. CDR3s leave out the opening cysteine and the closing phenylalanine or tryptophan.

TRBV10-3	TRBJ1-3	13	AISPRQDPGNTIY
TRBV7-6	TRBJ2-7	12	ASSLRSASYEQY
TRBV28	TRBJ1-5	14	ASSRQGTGSNQPQH
TRBV4-1	TRBJ1-2	12	ASSQVQGGKGYT
TRBV5-1	TRBJ2-6	17	ASSLSGQVGRSGANVLT
TRBV2	TRBJ1-5	11	ASRFGGNQPQH
TRBV7-3	TRBJ2-3	13	ASSPGRGGTDTQY
TRBV30	TRBJ1-2	13	ARDGPGRPNYGYT
TRBV10-3	TRBJ1-1	13	AISESYGGGTEAF
TRBV6-5	TRBJ2-4	13	ASHPAGLAKNIQY
TRBV5-4	TRBJ2-1	12	ASSPGEGYNEQF
TRBV27	TRBJ1-2	11	ATKTGGDYGYT
TRBV19	TRBJ1-1	14	ASRKTGPDMNTEAF
TRBV9	TRBJ1-1	13	ASSVTPGSDTEAF
TRBV13	TRBJ2-1	13	ASSPWGGRYNGQF
TRBV6-5	TRBJ1-1	11	ASRPDRAVEAF
TRBV29-1	TRBJ2-1	13	SVESAAGSYNEQF
TRBV2	TRBJ1-4	14	ASSELRHSNNEKLF
TRBV6-5	TRBJ1-3	12	ASSVQVSGNTIY
TRBV5-1	TRBJ2-7	12	ASRTGQGGHEQY
TRBV5-1	TRBJ2-2	17	ASSPRSLAGGANTGELF
TRBV19	TRBJ2-7	10	ASRLGTGLQY
TRBV5-1	TRBJ2-3	12	ASSLGGGEGTQY
TRBV29-1	TRBJ2-3	11	SVEQGPADTQY
TRBV6-5	TRBJ1-2	12	ASSYFDRGLGYT
TRBV6-1	TRBJ2-7	11	ASSENTSYEQY
TRBV5-1	TRBJ2-2	16	ASSPGGLAGPNTGELF
TRBV10-3	TRBJ1-4	13	AISEATGKDEKLF
TRBV27	TRBJ1-2	13	ASSSLYEGWDGYT
TRBV5-5	TRBJ2-2	12	ASSMDKPTGELF
TRBV18	TRBJ2-7	15	ASSTPGWDRGMYEQY
TRBV12-5	TRBJ1-2	12	ASGPTDRDYGYT
TRBV9	TRBJ2-2	12	ATKSGVNTGELF
TRBV2	TRBJ1-5	10	AIGQLNQPQH
TRBV6-5	TRBJ1-3	12	ATRQGGAGNTIY
TRBV5-4	TRBJ1-5	16	ASSFRTATAYSNQPQH
TRBV5-6	NA	14	ASSSPRGLLSYEQY
TRBV7-7	TRBJ2-7	11	ASSQDQGSEQY
TRBV21-1	TRBJ1-2	19	ASSSLGDRGPLNYHNYGYT
TRBV6-6	TRBJ2-7	13	ASSPPGGRFWEQY